This T cell receptor (beta chain) is from a study of blood T cells in healthy people across ages. Study-level findings and limits: No one knew whether donors had CMV, which possibly confounded expanded clonotype changes.

A remark on this clonotype: Its antigen is as yet unknown.

Total RNA was extracted at no less than 6 micrograms per sample. A second PCR of roughly 7 to 11 cycles used a sample-barcoded 5' primer and a J-beta primer mix. Using its own MiXCR run on the 5' RACE reads, TCRdb lists one record per CDR3 protein. Found here are hundreds of thousands of distinct CDR3 sequences, less than 60% of them singletons; the top ten hold less than 20%. Germline CDR1 reads LGHDT; CDR2 reads YNNKEL (reference sequence). The V gene lost 1 base and the J gene lost 4 bases, with 10 bases spanning the gap. CDR3 length equals 15 residues. The receptor was derived from a man at least 80 years old in good health. The sample was blood. The chain couples TRBV3-1 to TRBJ2-2; D is uncertain. The CDR3: CASSQGRLFTGELFF. The CDR3 nucleotides read TGTGCCAGCAGCCAAGGACGCCTATTCACCGGGGAGCTGTTTTTT.